This T cell receptor beta chain was profiled in a study of PD-1 blockade in classical Hodgkin lymphoma. Study at large: Patients had nivolumab dosed at 3 mg/kg, delivered intravenously every 2 weeks. Findings and limits, study-wide: For complete responders, baseline diversity was comparable to that of newly diagnosed patients. By C4D1, diversity of CD4+ TCRs had risen significantly, whereas that of CD8+ TCRs had not. Newly diagnosed patients reportedly had lower baseline TCR diversity than healthy donors.

The CDR3 is 13 residues long. In germline, CDR1 is SGDLS, CDR2 YYNGEE. V dropped 4 bases and J dropped 5 bases, with 13 bases sitting between them. Every patient relapsed after autologous stem cell transplantation, and brentuximab vedotin exposure varied. Clones were sequenced by immunoSEQ multiplex PCR, and TCRdb holds only the in-frame ones, with some missing. The table shows over 35,000 clones, with around 87% occurring only once. About this clone: Its antigen remains unknown.

This rearrangement joins TRBV9 to TRBJ2-7, with a tentative D call TRBD2 (7 bases). The specimen was peripheral blood mononuclear cells (PBMCs), collected before the second cycle of nivolumab. This TCR was sampled from a human donor with classical Hodgkin lymphoma. The CDR3: CASSPPGGHEQYF. CDR3 nucleotides: TGTGCCAGCAGCCCCCCGGGGGGCCACGAGCAGTACTTC. The full variable domain, completed using reference TRBV9 and TRBJ2-7, is DSGVTQTPKHLITATGQRVTLRCSPRSGDLSVYWYQQSLDQGLQFLIQYYNGEERAKGNILERFSAQQFPDLHSELNLSSLELGDSALYFCASSPPGGHEQYFGPGTRLTVT.